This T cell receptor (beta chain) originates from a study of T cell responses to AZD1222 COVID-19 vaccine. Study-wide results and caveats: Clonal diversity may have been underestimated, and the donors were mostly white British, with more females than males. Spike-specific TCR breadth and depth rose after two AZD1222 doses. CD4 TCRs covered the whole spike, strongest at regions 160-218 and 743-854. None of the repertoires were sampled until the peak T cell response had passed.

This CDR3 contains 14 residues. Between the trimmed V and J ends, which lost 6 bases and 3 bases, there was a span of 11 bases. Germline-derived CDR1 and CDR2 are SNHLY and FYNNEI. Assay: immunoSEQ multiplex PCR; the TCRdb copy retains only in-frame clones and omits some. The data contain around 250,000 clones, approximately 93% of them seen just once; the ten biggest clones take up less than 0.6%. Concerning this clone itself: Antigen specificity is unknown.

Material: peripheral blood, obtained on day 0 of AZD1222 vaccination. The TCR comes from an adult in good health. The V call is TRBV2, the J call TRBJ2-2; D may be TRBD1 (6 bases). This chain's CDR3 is CASRARGYTGELFF. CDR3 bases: TGTGCCAGCAGGGCCAGGGGATACACCGGGGAGCTGTTTTTT. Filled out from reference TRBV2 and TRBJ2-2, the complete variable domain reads EPEVTQTPSHQVTQMGQEVILRCVPISNHLYFYWYRQILGQKVEFLVSFYNNEISEKSEIFDDQFSVERPDGSNFTLKIRSTKLEDSAMYFCASRARGYTGELFFGEGSRLTVL.